This T cell receptor (beta chain) was captured in a study of response to subunit inactivated influenza vaccine. One entry per CDR3 protein results from TCRdb running MiXCR on the RT-PCR reads. The sample yields a few hundred thousand distinct CDR3 sequences, 14% seen once. Study-wide findings and caveats: Each seasonal influenza vaccination, the authors suggested, recruits few new T cells.

This clonotype appeared many times. Its specificity is not known. The origin of this receptor is a man aged 45-65 years who received an inactivated influenza vaccine. The sample was PBMCs from blood, taken roughly 12 days after vaccination.

CDR3 DNA sequence: TGTGCCAGCAGCCCCAGACAGGGAATCTACAATGAGCAGTTCTTC. Protein sequence: CASSPRQGIYNEQFF. The J gene is TRBJ2-1, the V gene TRBV4-2, with 7 bases fitting TRBD1. V shed 4 bases, J shed 3 bases, and the junction held 6 bases outside the gene matches. The CDR3 is made up of 15 amino acids. In germline, CDR1 is LGHNA, CDR2 YNFKEQ.